This T cell receptor (beta chain) was recovered during a study of HIV-infected patients and healthy controls. A single record per CDR3 protein comes from TCRdb applying MiXCR to the 5' RACE reads. Of tens of thousands of distinct CDR3 sequences listed, 15% to 20% are singletons. This clonotype was seen many times. The CDR3 has 12 amino acids. Germline values: CDR1 SGHTA, CDR2 FQGNSA. Trimming took 5 bases from V and 2 from J, leaving 7 bases between them. This TCR was recovered from a human donor in good health. The chain links TRBV7-2 to TRBJ2-7; D not resolved. Sequenced material: CD4+ T cells from blood. The CDR3 spells CASSRYAYEQYF. CDR3 coding DNA: TGTGCCAGCAGCAGGTACGCCTACGAGCAGTACTTC.